This T cell receptor (beta chain) was observed in a study of T cells of healthy individuals (dated by TCRdb to 2017 to 2018). The receptor library was made with 5' RACE. Sequencing was carried out with an Illumina MiSeq. Starting from the raw public reads, TCRdb applied fastp trimming at Q25, assembled clones with MiXCR and retained in-frame beta chains. Identical CDR3 proteins give one entry, which carries the most common genes and DNA. The table for this sample lists about 57,000 distinct CDR3 sequences; about a sixth of them were counted only once. Roughly 4.7% of the sample belongs to the ten largest clones. As regards this clonotype: Its cognate antigen has yet to be identified. Base qualities are not at hand, and no much larger clone is one base apart.

CDR1 SGHTA and CDR2 FQGTGA are derived from the germline V gene. Germline trimming: 2 bases from V, 3 bases from J; junction bases outside gene matches: 6. The CDR3 holds 15 amino acids from the cysteine to the phenylalanine. Of all the DNA, just the CDR3 is kept, 45 bases in frame from base 1. The receptor was isolated from a human donor in good health. The rearrangement combines TRBV7-3 with TRBJ2-7, and 8 bases in between align with TRBD1. The DNA reads as follows: TGTGCCAGCAGCTTACTTGGACAGGGTCACTACGAGCAGTACTTC. It specifies CASSLLGQGHYEQYF.